One and the same sample provided the 27 T cell receptor beta chains below, sequenced in a study of blood T cells in healthy people across ages. The authors ran a second PCR of 7 to 11 cycles using a sample-barcoded 5' primer and a J-beta primer mix. TCRdb itself ran the 5' RACE reads through MiXCR, one entry per CDR3 protein. Found here are hundreds of thousands of distinct CDR3 sequences, around two fifths of them singletons; the top ten hold approximately 31%. The sequenced sample was blood. These TCRs come from a man older than 75 in good health.

This clonotype was counted between two and nine times. The chain employs TRBV10-3 and TRBJ2-3, with 8 positions matching TRBD2. The V gene's germline CDR1 is ENHRY and CDR2 SYGVKD. Losses at the gene ends were 6 bases for V and 0 bases for J; bases not matched to a gene: 2. This CDR3 is built from 14 residues. Here the CDR3 reads CAIRASGSTDTQYF. The DNA for the CDR3 is TGTGCCATCAGGGCTAGCGGGAGCACAGATACGCAGTATTTT.

This clonotype was counted ten times or more. The chain is built from TRBV10-3 and TRBJ2-3; 12 bases are shared with TRBD1. CDR1 is ENHRY and CDR2 is SYGVKD in the germline V gene. Unmatched junction bases numbered 4, after V lost 0 bases and J lost 6 bases. The CDR3 consists of 16 residues. CDR3 loop: CAISESAGQGADTQYF. The CDR3 nucleotides are TGTGCCATCAGTGAGTCGGCGGGACAGGGGGCCGATACGCAGTATTTT.

This clonotype was detected a few times. The gene calls are TRBV6-2 or TRBV6-3 and TRBJ1-5, with 12 bases aligning to TRBD1. This CDR3 region has 15 residues. The V gene's germline CDR1 is MNHEY and CDR2 SVGEGT. After removal of 8 bases from V and 2 bases from J, the junction contained 4 bases not matched to a gene. CDR3 nucleotides: TGTGCCAGCTGGGGGACAGGGGGCGGCAATCAGCCCCAGCATTTT. Encoded protein: CASWGTGGGNQPQHF.

This clonotype was seen a few times. Written as DNA, the CDR3 is TGTGCCAGCAGTAACCCGGGACGGAAGGTCTACAATGAGCAGTTCTTC. Amino acids: CASSNPGRKVYNEQFF. The chain carries TRBV6-2 or TRBV6-3 and TRBJ2-1; D tentatively fits TRBD1 or TRBD2 (5 bases each). CDR3 size: 16 residues. Trimming shortened V by 5 bases and J by 3 bases, and 17 bases separated the two germline ends. CDR1 and CDR2 (germline): MNHEY, SVGEGT.

The CDR3 bases are TGTGCCAGCAGTTACTCGAATCGGGGGGCCGATGAAGCTTTCTTT. This translates into CASSYSNRGADEAFF. The chain is built from TRBV6-5 and TRBJ1-1, with D maybe TRBD1 (6 bases). V was shortened by 0 bases and J by 7 bases, with 15 bases between the two germline ends. Looked up from germline, CDR1 is MNHEY and CDR2 is SVGAGI. The CDR3 is 15 amino acids.

The rearrangement links TRBV6-1 to TRBJ2-3, with D possibly TRBD2 on 6 matching bases. This CDR3 has 18 amino acids. CDR1 and CDR2 from the germline V gene are MNHNS and SASEGT. Trimming took 5 bases from V and 4 from J, leaving 25 bases between them. CDR3 DNA sequence: TGTGCCAGCAGTCCCATTGCATCGGGACTTAGCTACGCAGATACGCAGTATTTT. The encoded protein is CASSPIASGLSYADTQYF.

In this sample, this clonotype turned up a few times. V and J are TRBV20-1 and TRBJ2-7, with TRBD1 identical over 8 bases. The J call could be wrong; TRBJ2-5 is a better fit for the DNA end. The CDR3 spans 15 residues. CDR1 and CDR2 (germline): DFQATT, SNEGSKA (reference sequence). In nucleotides, the CDR3 is TGCAGTGCTAGACCTGGACAGGGTGAATCAGAGACCCAGTACTTC. This gives the protein CSARPGQGESETQYF.

The rearrangement links TRBV29-1 to TRBJ2-7; D uncertain. The CDR3 runs 14 residues. CDR1 is SQVTM and CDR2 is ANQGSEA in the germline V gene. Deletions cut 4 bases from V and 0 bases from J, with 13 bases between. CDR3 sequence reads: CSVGAESFSYEQYF. In nucleotides, the CDR3 is TGCAGCGTTGGGGCAGAGTCTTTCTCCTACGAGCAGTACTTC.

The rearrangement links TRBV21-1 to TRBJ2-7; the D segment call TRBD1 is taken from the table without a DNA check. TRBV21-1 is a listed pseudogene. The CDR3 covers 18 residues. The CDR3 loop is CASSKGPCPTPGSYEQYF. CDR3 sequence (DNA): TGTGCCAGCAGCAAAGGGCCGTGTCCTACCCCCGGGTCCTACGAGCAGTACTTC.

This clonotype was detected only a few times. This rearrangement joins TRBV12-3 or TRBV12-4 to TRBJ2-5; 10 nucleotides match TRBD1. V shed 2 bases and J 3 bases; nucleotides not matched to a gene: 3. The CDR3 loop spans 15 amino acids. The CDR3 region has the DNA TGTGCCAGCAGTTTAATGACAGGGGGCGAAGAGACCCAGTACTTC. Encoded protein: CASSLMTGGEETQYF.

V usage is TRBV5-4 and J usage is TRBJ2-5; D gene uncertain. The V gene lost 2 bases and the J gene lost 4 bases, with 18 bases spanning the gap. This CDR3 region has 16 residues. CDR1 and CDR2 (germline): SGHNT, YYREEE (reference sequence). CDR3 loop: CASSFFPKTDTETQYF. In nucleotides, the CDR3 is TGTGCCAGCAGCTTTTTCCCCAAGACTGACACAGAGACCCAGTACTTC. The whole variable domain, remainder taken from reference TRBV5-4 and TRBJ2-5, is ETGVTQSPTHLIKTRGQQVTLRCSSQSGHNTVSWYQQALGQGPQFIFQYYREEENGRGNFPPRFSGLQFPNYSSELNVNALELDDSALYLCASSFFPKTDTETQYFGPGTRLLVL.

This clonotype has a count of ten or more. The rearrangement uses TRBV29-1 and TRBJ2-3; D is perhaps TRBD1 (6 bases). CDR3 length equals 16 residues. Germline values: CDR1 SQVTM, CDR2 ANQGSEA. V lost 3 bases to trimming and J lost 0 bases, with 16 bases between them. CDR3 residues: CSVDDSGQGSTDTQYF. The CDR3 region has the DNA TGCAGCGTTGATGATTCCGGTCAGGGGAGCACAGATACGCAGTATTTT.

This clonotype appeared a few times. The V call is TRBV5-6, the J call TRBJ2-7; 11 nucleotides match TRBD2. In germline, CDR1 is SGHDT, CDR2 YYEEEE. CDR3 length: 18 residues. V trimming: 4 bases; J trimming: 2 bases; junction bases outside the gene matches: 14. CDR3 coding DNA: TGTGCCAGCAGCAATCGACTAGCGGGGACACTCCGAACCTACGAGCAGTACTTC. Amino acids: CASSNRLAGTLRTYEQYF.

This clonotype showed up many times. The gene calls are TRBV20-1 and TRBJ1-6, with D perhaps TRBD1 (5 bases). V lost 3 bases, J lost 9 bases, and 18 bases lay in between. CDR1 DFQATT and CDR2 SNEGSKA come from the germline V gene (reference sequence). CDR3 length: 15 residues. The CDR3 nucleotides read TGCAGTGCTAGTTACACCGGGACCGGAACTTCACCCCTCCACTTT. Residues: CSASYTGTGTSPLHF.

This clonotype was seen many times. V usage is TRBV29-1 and J usage is TRBJ2-3; maybe TRBD2 (5 bases). Germline assignment: CDR1 SQVTM and CDR2 ANQGSEA. The CDR3 totals 10 residues. V was clipped by 6 bases and J by 6 bases, with 7 bases between them. The CDR3 sequence: CSVWRDTQYF. The CDR3 DNA sequence: TGCAGCGTGTGGAGGGATACGCAGTATTTT.

This clonotype was found many times. V usage is TRBV20-1 and J usage is TRBJ1-2; 7 bases align to TRBD1. V shed 5 bases and J 4 bases; nucleotides not matched to a gene: 13. CDR3 length equals 15 residues. Germline V lookup: CDR1 DFQATT, CDR2 SNEGSKA (reference sequence). CDR3 region: CSAPPRDRALYGYTF. Written as DNA, the CDR3 is TGCAGTGCTCCACCCCGGGACAGAGCTCTCTATGGCTACACCTTC.

This clonotype was detected many times. V usage is TRBV3-1 and J usage is TRBJ1-2; no clear D gene. Germline CDR1 and CDR2: LGHDT and YNNKEL (reference sequence). The CDR3 consists of 11 residues. Deletions cut 4 bases from V and 7 bases from J, with 7 bases between. Here the CDR3 DNA reads TGTGCCAGCAGCCTCAGTACTGGCTACACCTTC. This codes for CASSLSTGYTF.

This chain links TRBV3-1 with TRBJ2-7; 7 bases match TRBD2. Near its end, the DNA agrees better with TRBJ2-5, so the J call may be wrong. From germline, CDR1 is LGHDT and CDR2 YNNKEL (reference sequence). This CDR3 contains 16 residues. CDR3 in DNA: TGTGCCAGCAGCCTCACCGGGACTAACGAACGCGAGACCCAGTACTTC. Its translation: CASSLTGTNERETQYF.

In this sample, this clonotype turned up many times. The rearrangement links TRBV3-1 to TRBJ1-2, with a possible D match to TRBD1 (5 bases). The V end lost 3 bases, the J end lost 7 bases, and 9 bases lay between the germline ends. The germline CDR1 and CDR2 sequences are LGHDT and YNNKEL (reference sequence). This CDR3 contains 12 residues. The CDR3 nucleotides are TGTGCCAGCAGCCAGACCGGGGGTGGCTACACCTTC. It is translated as CASSQTGGGYTF.

The chain has TRBV20-1 and TRBJ1-6; maybe TRBD1 (6 bases). From germline, CDR1 is DFQATT and CDR2 SNEGSKA (reference sequence). Trimming cost V 3 bases and J 2 bases, with 8 bases left between them. The CDR3 covers 14 residues. CDR3 coding DNA: TGCAGTGCTAGGGACAGCCCCTATAATTCACCCCTCCACTTT. Translation gives CSARDSPYNSPLHF.

The V call is TRBV29-1, the J call TRBJ2-3, with TRBD1 matching 7 bases. The V gene's germline CDR1 is SQVTM and CDR2 ANQGSEA. The CDR3 loop spans 13 amino acids. The J segment lost 3 bases and the V segment lost 7 bases, leaving 7 bases of the junction unmatched. CDR3 in amino acids: CSGDSSRTDTQYF. DNA for the CDR3: TGCAGCGGGGACAGTAGTAGAACAGATACGCAGTATTTT.

This clonotype occurred once. A much more abundant neighbour one base away suggests this may be a read error. The rearrangement uses TRBV25-1 and TRBJ2-5; a possible D gene is TRBD1 (5 bases). Germline lookup yields CDR1 MGHDK and CDR2 SYGVNS. The V end lost 1 base, the J end lost 13 bases, and 16 bases lay between the germline ends. The CDR3 extends over 13 amino acids. The CDR3 sequence: CASSEFNRLERYF. For the CDR3, the DNA is TGTGCCAGCAGTGAATTCAACAGGTTGGAGCGGTACTTC. The full variable domain, its missing parts supplied by reference TRBV25-1 and TRBJ2-5, is EADIYQTPRYLVIGTGKKITLECSQTMGHDKMYWYQQDPGMELHLIHYSYGVNSTEKGDLSSESTVSRIRTEHFPLTLESARPSHTSQYLCASSEFNRLERYFGPGTRLLVL.

V and J are TRBV5-1 and TRBJ2-7, with 8 bases that match TRBD2. The J call may be mistaken, given a closer DNA end match to TRBJ2-5. This CDR3 spans 16 amino acids. The germline gives CDR1 SGHRS, CDR2 YFSETQ. DNA of the CDR3: TGCGCCAGCAGCTTGGTCCCCAGCGGGAGCTTGGAGACCCAGTACTTC. This gives the protein CASSLVPSGSLETQYF.

The chain combines TRBV6-1 with TRBJ2-7, with 8 nucleotides matching TRBD1. The last part of the DNA fits TRBJ2-5 better; the J call may be wrong. The CDR3 loop spans 13 amino acids. Germline CDR1 reads MNHNS; CDR2 reads SASEGT. CDR3 residues: CAIVDRGWETQYF. The CDR3 bases are TGTGCCATAGTCGACAGGGGATGGGAGACCCAGTACTTC.

A few counts support this clonotype. This chain connects TRBV9 to TRBJ2-5; D gene ambiguous. Germline-derived CDR1 and CDR2 are SGDLS and YYNGEE. Between the trimmed V and J ends, which lost 2 bases and 5 bases, there was a span of 19 bases. The CDR3 has 16 amino acids. The CDR3 spells CASSVLDHTPTETQYF. CDR3 coding DNA: TGTGCCAGCAGCGTCCTAGACCACACGCCGACGGAGACCCAGTACTTC.

This clonotype was counted at least ten times. A junction boundary mismatches the germline segment, possibly from a read error. The rearrangement uses TRBV12-3 or TRBV12-4 and TRBJ2-7, with unresolved D. The CDR3 loop spans 15 amino acids. The CDR3 loop reads CASNLHGGSSYEQYF. In nucleotides, the CDR3 is TGTGCCAGCAATTTACACGGCGGAAGCTCCTACGAGCAGTACTTC.

The CDR3 DNA is TGCAGTGCTTTCCGGGACAGCCGATACGAGCAGTACTTC. Translated: CSAFRDSRYEQYF. V and J are TRBV20-1 and TRBJ2-7; TRBD1 aligns across 7 bases. This CDR3 is built from 13 residues. Germline trimming cut 5 bases from V and 4 bases from J; bases unmatched to any gene: 8. Germline V lookup: CDR1 DFQATT, CDR2 SNEGSKA (reference sequence).